The 30 T cell receptor beta chains listed next were all sequenced from one sample in a study of CD8 T cells in ankylosing spondylitis. TCRdb reprocessed the 5' RACE reads with MiXCR, giving one entry per CDR3 protein. Among a few hundred thousand distinct CDR3 sequences, more than 9% were seen once, and the ten largest hold under 25%. The sequenced sample was blood, either unsorted or a sorted T cell fraction (not recorded which). The source of these receptors is a male donor with ankylosing spondylitis or in good health (not recorded which).

The chain couples TRBV21-1 to TRBJ2-7; TRBD1, the D gene given by the table, was not confirmed from the DNA. TRBV21-1 is labeled a pseudogene. This CDR3 contains 15 residues. CDR3 region: CASSPGQGQSYEQYF. CDR3 in DNA: TGTGCCAGCAGCCCGGGACAGGGACAATCCTACGAGCAGTACTTC.

This clonotype appeared a few times. The gene calls are TRBV20-1 and TRBJ1-2; the D gene is possibly TRBD1 (5 bases). Germline V lookup: CDR1 DFQATT, CDR2 SNEGSKA (reference sequence). The germline V and J ends were trimmed by 0 bases and 4 bases, with 12 bases remaining between them. This CDR3 contains 14 residues. CDR3 sequence: CSARDRAGGYGYTF. CDR3 nucleotide sequence: TGCAGTGCTAGAGATCGGGCGGGGGGCTATGGCTACACCTTC.

This sequence joins TRBV10-3 and TRBJ1-1; 10 nucleotides line up with TRBD1. The length of the CDR3 is 16 residues. Trimming at V came to 1 base and at J to 5 bases, leaving 7 bases not matched to a gene. Germline V lookup: CDR1 ENHRY, CDR2 SYGVKD. The CDR3 protein is CAISELTGGAETEAFF. DNA for the CDR3: TGTGCCATCAGTGAGTTGACAGGGGGCGCGGAGACTGAAGCTTTCTTT.

This clonotype was detected many times. V and J are TRBV11-2 and TRBJ2-5; TRBD1 might be the D (6 bases). Germline V CDR1 and CDR2: SGHAT, FQNNGV. This CDR3 contains 15 residues. The V end was cut by 2 bases, the J end by 5 bases, with 15 bases between. For the CDR3, the DNA is TGTGCCAGCAGCTTACTTGTGGGGGCCGGGGAGACCCAGTACTTC. This codes for CASSLLVGAGETQYF.

This clonotype was counted ten times or more. This rearrangement joins TRBV27 to TRBJ2-7; D might be TRBD1 or TRBD2, each matching 5 bases. The V end was cut by 8 bases, the J end by 5 bases, with 19 bases between. The length of the CDR3 is 14 residues. Germline V gene lookup returns CDR1 MNHEY and CDR2 SMNVEV (reference sequence). The CDR3 reads CASGSGLKGDEQYF. The CDR3 region has the DNA TGTGCCAGCGGATCGGGGCTCAAGGGCGACGAGCAGTACTTC.

This clonotype was detected a few times. V usage is TRBV7-9 and J usage is TRBJ2-1, with a possible D match to TRBD1 (6 bases). CDR3 length: 12 amino acids. V was clipped by 3 bases and J by 11 bases, with 11 bases between them. Germline loops: CDR1 SEHNR, CDR2 FQNEAQ (reference sequence). CDR3 in amino acids: CASSFRDIKQFF. CDR3 in DNA: TGTGCCAGCAGCTTCCGGGACATCAAGCAGTTCTTC.

This clonotype was found many times. The rearrangement links TRBV12-3 or TRBV12-4 to TRBJ1-5; D may be TRBD1 (5 bases). The CDR3 sequence is 13 residues long. V was clipped by 8 bases and J by 11 bases, with 19 bases between them. CDR3 coding DNA: TGTGCCAGCGGTACCGGGGGGAATAAAGCCCAGCATTTT. Amino acid sequence: CASGTGGNKAQHF.

The chain combines TRBV12-3 or TRBV12-4 with TRBJ1-1, with 7 positions matching TRBD1. This CDR3 has 18 residues. V was clipped by 6 bases and J by 1 base; unmatched bases: 17. For the CDR3, the DNA is TGTGCCAGCAGCCCCGATACAGGGGCATTGGTCAGGAACACTGAAGCTTTCTTT. Protein: CASSPDTGALVRNTEAFF.

The rearrangement uses TRBV19 and TRBJ2-5; 10 positions match TRBD2. Germline loops: CDR1 LNHDA, CDR2 SQIVND (reference sequence). This CDR3 region has 16 residues. J gave up 5 bases and V 6 bases, and 12 bases lay outside the gene matches. CDR3 in amino acids: CASSPFPSGGEETQYF. The CDR3 DNA reads as TGTGCCAGTAGCCCCTTCCCTAGCGGGGGCGAGGAGACCCAGTACTTC.

This clonotype was counted a few times. For the CDR3, the DNA is TGTGCCAGCAGCGTAGTAGGGAGGAACACCGGGGAGCTGTTTTTT. This codes for CASSVVGRNTGELFF. The chain has TRBV9 and TRBJ2-2; weak D call: TRBD2 (5 bases). CDR1 is SGDLS, CDR2 YYNGEE, per germline. Trimming left V 0 bases short and J 1 base short, with 7 bases between. This CDR3 has 15 residues.

This clonotype came up many times. The J gene is TRBJ2-1, the V gene TRBV24-1, with D tentatively TRBD1 or TRBD2 (5 bases each). The CDR3 has 13 residues. The germline V gene has CDR1 KGHDR and CDR2 SFDVKD. The V end lost 3 bases, the J end lost 11 bases, and 13 bases lay between the germline ends. Here the CDR3 DNA reads TGTGCCACCAGTGATAGTACCGGGACCAAGCAGTTCTTC. Residues: CATSDSTGTKQFF.

In its sample, this clonotype was seen many times. This chain joins TRBV20-1 and TRBJ2-3; tentative D call: TRBD2 (7 bases). Germline V CDR1 and CDR2: DFQATT, SNEGSKA (reference sequence). The CDR3 covers 17 residues. V was pared by 0 bases and J by 2 bases, with 18 bases between. DNA for the CDR3: TGCAGTGCTAGAGATCCGGCGAGGGGGGGAATCACAGATACGCAGTATTTT. Translation gives CSARDPARGGITDTQYF.

The J gene is TRBJ1-5, the V gene TRBV12-3 or TRBV12-4, with TRBD1 matching 7 bases. V shed 6 bases, J shed 0 bases, and the junction held 8 bases outside the gene matches. The CDR3 has 16 amino acids. The CDR3 nucleotides are TGTGCCAGCAGGACCGGGACAGTTTATAGCAATCAGCCCCAGCATTTT. Translating gives CASRTGTVYSNQPQHF.

This clonotype came up many times. For the CDR3, the DNA is TGTGCCAGCAGTTTATTTTTGGGGACAAGAAATGAAGCTTTCTTT. Translated, it gives CASSLFLGTRNEAFF. This chain connects TRBV27 to TRBJ1-1, with D possibly being TRBD1 (6 bases). Per the germline V gene, CDR1 is MNHEY and CDR2 is SMNVEV (reference sequence). Trimming pared 1 base from V and 7 bases from J, leaving 16 bases between. The CDR3 is 15 amino acids.

The table lists this clonotype with many counts. V usage is TRBV5-1 and J usage is TRBJ2-3, with 10 bases matching TRBD2. The germline V gene has CDR1 SGHRS and CDR2 YFSETQ. CDR3 length equals 14 residues. The J segment lost 6 bases and the V segment lost 3 bases, leaving 4 bases of the junction unmatched. The CDR3 protein is CASSWTSGKDTQYF. CDR3 nucleotides: TGCGCCAGCAGCTGGACTAGCGGAAAGGATACGCAGTATTTT.

With respect to this clonotype: This may stem from a read error, because a much larger clone lies one nucleotide away. The V and J genes are TRBV10-3 and TRBJ2-3; a weak D match, TRBD1 (5 bases). Per the germline V gene, CDR1 is ENHRY and CDR2 is SYGVKD. The CDR3 consists of 13 residues. CDR3 loop: CAVGLGATDTQYF. In DNA, the CDR3 is TGTGCGGTCGGGCTAGGGGCCACGGATACGCAGTATTTT.

The chain joins TRBV29-1 to TRBJ1-4, with D possibly matching TRBD1 (6 bases). V lost 6 bases and J lost 7, with 18 bases in between. Per the germline V gene, CDR1 is SQVTM and CDR2 is ANQGSEA. CDR3 length equals 14 residues. The CDR3 sequence is CSVSSGTGSEKLFF. The CDR3, as DNA: TGCAGCGTGAGCTCCGGCACAGGGAGTGAAAAACTGTTTTTT.

The table lists this clonotype with a few counts. V and J are TRBV7-2 and TRBJ2-7; D is possibly TRBD2 (7 bases). Germline V gene sequence: CDR1 SGHTA, CDR2 FQGNSA. The CDR3 consists of 17 residues. V lost 4 bases and J lost 5, with 24 bases in between. CDR3 region: CASSSKGGGTLRDEQYF. For the CDR3, the DNA is TGTGCCAGCAGCTCGAAGGGGGGGGGGACCCTTAGAGACGAGCAGTACTTC.

The J gene is TRBJ2-5, the V gene TRBV6-5, with D perhaps matching TRBD1 or TRBD2 (6 bases each). Germline loops: CDR1 MNHEY, CDR2 SVGAGI. Trimming stripped 0 bases from V and 1 base from J, with 12 bases between. This CDR3 is 16 amino acids long. The CDR3 DNA is TGTGCCAGCAGTTACTCGAGGGGGGTAGGCCAAGAGACCCAGTACTTC. Its translation is CASSYSRGVGQETQYF.

This clonotype was seen only a few times. The V call is TRBV5-1, the J call TRBJ2-1; D is undetermined. Per the germline V gene, CDR1 is SGHRS and CDR2 is YFSETQ. Trimming removed 5 bases at V and 10 bases at J, with 13 bases between. CDR3 length: 12 residues. The CDR3 bases are TGCGCCAGCAGTCCTTTAGGATTCGAGCAGTTCTTC. Protein product: CASSPLGFEQFF.

Points on this clonotype: Compared with germline, one end of the junction differs, possibly owing to a read error. V and J are TRBV7-7 and TRBJ2-1, with 10 bases fitting TRBD2. Germline V lookup: CDR1 SSHAT, CDR2 FNYEAQ (reference sequence). The CDR3 is made up of 15 amino acids. The CDR3, as DNA: TGTGCTAGCAGCGCCCTAGCGGGGGCCCACAATGAGCAGTTCTTC. The encoded protein is CASSALAGAHNEQFF.

This clonotype came up many times. The chain has TRBV12-3 or TRBV12-4 and TRBJ1-1; TRBD1 aligns across 8 bases. The CDR3 extends over 13 amino acids. The V gene end was trimmed by 3 bases and the J gene end by 8 bases; junction bases not matched to a gene: 5. As DNA, the CDR3 is TGTGCCAGCAGTTTTCAGGGGGCGCGGGAAGCTTTCTTT. Protein: CASSFQGAREAFF.

This clonotype was seen at least ten times. The chain joins TRBV7-9 to TRBJ2-7; 8 nucleotides align to TRBD1. Germline lookup yields CDR1 SEHNR and CDR2 FQNEAQ (reference sequence). This CDR3 has 14 residues. After removal of 5 bases from V and 5 bases from J, the junction contained 8 bases not matched to a gene. The CDR3 sequence is CASSNTTGAHEQYF. DNA of the CDR3: TGTGCCAGCAGCAACACGACAGGGGCCCACGAGCAGTACTTC.

V is TRBV4-2 and J is TRBJ2-1; maybe TRBD1 (5 bases). Germline CDR1 reads LGHNA; CDR2 reads YNFKEQ. The CDR3 has 15 amino acids. Trimming pared 0 bases from V and 4 bases from J, leaving 10 bases between. The CDR3 region has the DNA TGTGCCAGCAGCCAAGATTTACAGGTATACAATGAGCAGTTCTTC. Translating it yields CASSQDLQVYNEQFF.

This clonotype appeared many times. The V call is TRBV12-3 or TRBV12-4, the J call TRBJ1-5; D is uncertain. V lost 3 bases and J 7 bases, leaving 10 bases between the germline ends. This CDR3 is 13 amino acids long. The CDR3 DNA sequence: TGTGCCAGCAGTTTGGAGGGTATCCAGCCCCAGCATTTT. Its protein is CASSLEGIQPQHF.

This clonotype was recorded at least ten times. This sequence joins TRBV12-3 or TRBV12-4 and TRBJ1-1; D is uncertain. This CDR3 region has 15 residues. V dropped 8 bases and J dropped 5 bases, with 21 bases sitting between them. The CDR3 region is CASPTRVLLGTEAFF. Here the CDR3 DNA reads TGTGCCAGCCCTACCCGGGTCCTCTTGGGGACTGAAGCTTTCTTT.

There are many counts of this clonotype. The V and J genes are TRBV24-1 and TRBJ2-1; 10 bases are shared with TRBD1. Unmatched junction bases numbered 9, after V lost 5 bases and J lost 6 bases. CDR3 size: 16 residues. Germline lookup yields CDR1 KGHDR and CDR2 SFDVKD. CDR3 DNA: TGTGCCACCAGTGGTACCGGGACAGGGGCCTTCAATGAGCAGTTCTTC. Residues: CATSGTGTGAFNEQFF.

This clonotype showed up just a few times. V usage is TRBV24-1 and J usage is TRBJ1-3; the match to TRBD1 covers 7 bases. The CDR3 sequence is 17 residues long. CDR1 and CDR2 from the germline V gene are KGHDR and SFDVKD. J was trimmed by 0 bases and V by 3 bases; bases with no gene match: 7. Here the CDR3 DNA reads TGTGCCACCAGTGATGGGGACAGCGAGCGCTCTGGAAACACCATATATTTT. Translated, it gives CATSDGDSERSGNTIYF.

This clonotype was recorded at least ten times. The chain carries TRBV5-1 and TRBJ1-5, with TRBD1 matching over 7 bases. Unmatched junction bases numbered 2, after V lost 0 bases and J lost 5 bases. Germline CDR1 is SGHRS and CDR2 is YFSETQ. CDR3 size: 14 residues. The CDR3 nucleotides are TGCGCCAGCAGCTTGGGACAGGGCGATCAGCCCCAGCATTTT. Translating gives CASSLGQGDQPQHF.

Concerning this clonotype itself: An end of the junction does not agree with germline; a read error may underlie this. The chain is built from TRBV12-3 or TRBV12-4 and TRBJ2-2; TRBD2 is a possible D gene (6 bases). The CDR3 has 16 amino acids. CDR3 in DNA: TGTGCCAGCAGTCTTCGGCCACGGGGGAACTCCGGGGAGCTATTTTTT. Amino acid sequence: CASSLRPRGNSGELFF.